What follows are 14 T cell receptor beta chains derived from one specimen sequenced in a study of blood T cell repertoires in COVID-19 (TCRdb year 2020). Receptor libraries were prepared by the immunoSEQ multiplex PCR assay. As stored in TCRdb, this immuneACCESS dataset retains in-frame rearrangements with V and J assigned. A fraction of the clones does not appear; measured against another copy, unresolved V genes explain less than half of the discrepancy, and the remainder lacks a known reason. The sample data list nearly 80,000 clones, and over 80% of these were observed just once. The ten largest make up just under 6% of the sample. The sample taken for sequencing was peripheral blood. The receptor source for this set is a man in his sixties with active or convalescent COVID-19.

J is TRBJ2-6 and V is TRBV7-3; 12 bases align to TRBD1. Germline CDR1 is SGHTA and CDR2 is FQGTGA. V gave up 5 bases and J gave up 3 bases; unmatched junction bases: 11. This CDR3 comprises 19 residues. The DNA of the CDR3 is TGTGCCAGCAGCCGAGACCCCGGGACAGGGGGCTATGGGGCCAACGTCCTGACTTTC. Translating it yields CASSRDPGTGGYGANVLTF.

This clone was counted only a few times. The genes are TRBV21-1 and TRBJ2-1; the D call in the table, TRBD2, was not verified against the DNA. TRBV21-1 is marked as a pseudogene. The CDR3 length is 20 residues. CDR3 nucleotide sequence: TGTGCCAGCAGCAAAGCGGTGCGACTAGCGGGGATAAGCTCCTACAATGAGCAGTTCTTC. It codes for CASSKAVRLAGISSYNEQFF.

Concerning this clone: A junction boundary mismatches the germline segment, possibly from a read error. This rearrangement joins TRBV9 to TRBJ2-7; 9 nucleotides match TRBD2. CDR1 and CDR2 (germline): SGDLS, YYNGEE. The CDR3 loop spans 14 amino acids. CDR3 in amino acids: CASSEGTSSDEQYF. DNA for the CDR3: TGTGCCAGCAGCGAGGGGACTAGCTCCGACGAGCAGTACTTC.

This chain links TRBV9 with TRBJ2-3; D remains ambiguous. Trimming removed 0 bases from V and 0 bases from J, with 8 bases in between. Germline values: CDR1 SGDLS, CDR2 YYNGEE. The CDR3 contains 15 residues. The CDR3, as DNA: TGTGCCAGCAGCGTAGATTCCACTAGCACAGATACGCAGTATTTT. It is translated as CASSVDSTSTDTQYF.

This clone has just a few counts. The V call is TRBV23-1, the J call TRBJ1-2, with D perhaps matching TRBD1 (5 bases). TRBV23-1 is known as an ORF, though its function is uncertain. The length of the CDR3 is 14 residues. The germline V and J ends were trimmed by 3 bases and 5 bases, with 13 bases remaining between them. CDR3 region: CASSQAGIGYGYTF. CDR3 coding DNA: TGCGCCAGCAGTCAGGCAGGGATAGGTTATGGCTACACCTTC.

The chain carries TRBV19 and TRBJ2-4, with TRBD1 matching over 8 bases. Germline V gene lookup returns CDR1 LNHDA and CDR2 SQIVND (reference sequence). With 3 bases clipped from V and 5 bases from J, the junction kept 9 bases outside the gene matches. CDR3 length: 16 residues. In nucleotides, the CDR3 is TGTGCCAGTAGTATCGGCAGGGGGCCCTCGGAAAACATTCAGTACTTC. Amino acid sequence: CASSIGRGPSENIQYF.

A single count supports this clone. As DNA, the CDR3 is TGTGCCAGCAGCTTCGAACAGGGGGGTGGCTACACCTTC. Translated: CASSFEQGGGYTF. This chain uses TRBV7-9 with TRBJ1-2; 8 nucleotides match TRBD1. The V gene end was trimmed by 3 bases and the J gene end by 7 bases; junction bases not matched to a gene: 4. The CDR3 is 13 amino acids. Germline CDR1 reads SEHNR; CDR2 reads FQNEAQ (reference sequence).

There are a few counts of this clone. J is TRBJ1-1 and V is TRBV2; D unclear. The CDR3 consists of 15 residues. Germline V lookup: CDR1 SNHLY, CDR2 FYNNEI. Trimming pared 2 bases from V and 2 bases from J, leaving 12 bases between. The CDR3 region is CASSEYGVPNTEAFF. CDR3 sequence (DNA): TGTGCCAGCAGTGAATACGGGGTACCCAACACTGAAGCTTTCTTT.

This clone was recorded once. The rearrangement links TRBV19 to TRBJ2-2; 8 nucleotides line up with TRBD1. The CDR3 runs to 15 residues. Per the germline V gene, CDR1 is LNHDA and CDR2 is SQIVND (reference sequence). The V and J ends lost 7 bases and 4 bases, in that order; junction bases with no gene match: 8. The CDR3 loop reads CASKTQGAGTGELFF. CDR3 coding DNA: TGTGCCAGTAAAACCCAGGGGGCGGGCACCGGGGAGCTGTTTTTT.

The V gene is TRBV3-1 (or the pseudogene TRBV3-2), the J gene TRBJ1-4; D might be TRBD1 (6 bases). The V end was cut by 3 bases, the J end by 8 bases, with 10 bases between. This CDR3 is built from 13 residues. CDR1 is LGHDT, CDR2 YNNKEL, per germline (reference sequence). The CDR3 loop is CASSHRTAEKLFF. In nucleotides, the CDR3 is TGTGCCAGCAGCCATAGGACAGCAGAAAAACTGTTTTTT.

J is TRBJ2-5 and V is TRBV5-1; D call uncertain. The V and J ends lost 6 bases and 1 base respectively, with 13 bases between them. The CDR3 has 14 residues. In germline, CDR1 is SGHRS, CDR2 YFSETQ. CDR3 in amino acids: CASKTQASQETQYF. Written as DNA, the CDR3 is TGCGCCAGCAAGACGCAGGCGTCCCAAGAGACCCAGTACTTC.

V is TRBV9 and J is TRBJ1-5, with a possible D match to TRBD1 (6 bases). Between the trimmed V and J ends, which lost 3 bases and 4 bases, there was a span of 14 bases. Germline V gene data show CDR1 as SGDLS and CDR2 as YYNGEE. This CDR3 region has 15 residues. The CDR3 spells CASSAAGAWNQPQHF. CDR3 bases: TGTGCCAGCAGCGCTGCAGGGGCTTGGAATCAGCCCCAGCATTTT.

A few counts support this clone. The chain links TRBV9 to TRBJ2-1, with D possibly being TRBD1 (6 bases). V gave up 0 bases and J gave up 0 bases, with 10 bases separating them. The germline gives CDR1 SGDLS, CDR2 YYNGEE. This CDR3 spans 16 amino acids. CDR3 in DNA: TGTGCCAGCAGCGTAGATCAGGGGCACTCCTACAATGAGCAGTTCTTC. This translates into CASSVDQGHSYNEQFF. The full variable domain, its missing parts supplied by reference TRBV9 and TRBJ2-1, is DSGVTQTPKHLITATGQRVTLRCSPRSGDLSVYWYQQSLDQGLQFLIQYYNGEERAKGNILERFSAQQFPDLHSELNLSSLELGDSALYFCASSVDQGHSYNEQFFGPGTRLTVL.

This CDR3 is CASTSGGETQYF. The CDR3 DNA is TGTGCCAGTACCTCAGGGGGGGAGACCCAGTACTTC. The V and J genes are TRBV19 and TRBJ2-5; D may be TRBD1 (7 bases). This CDR3 region has 12 residues. Germline V gene data show CDR1 as LNHDA and CDR2 as SQIVND (reference sequence). Deletions cut 7 bases from V and 5 bases from J, with 11 bases between.